A single sample is the source of the 8 T cell receptor beta chains below, sequenced in a study of T cells in tuberculosis. The repertoire was sequenced with immunoSEQ multiplex PCR; TCRdb's copy has only in-frame clones and lacks some. The sample lists tens of thousands of clones, 80% to 95% occurring once. Time point defined: new active TB diagnosis, blood taken before or within 7 days of starting treatment. This material consisted of PBMCs, taken at tuberculosis diagnosis. The receptors derive from an adult with tuberculosis.

The chain uses TRBV18 and TRBJ1-2; D unclear. The CDR3 runs to 13 residues. Germline V CDR1 and CDR2: KGHSH, LQKENI. Trimming removed 1 base at V and 6 bases at J, with 9 bases between. CDR3 protein: CASSPRWGDGYTF. Here the CDR3 DNA reads TGTGCCAGCTCACCACGTTGGGGAGATGGCTACACCTTC.

This chain links TRBV28 with TRBJ2-5, with D hard to call. CDR1 is MDHEN and CDR2 is SYDVKM in the germline V gene. CDR3 length equals 14 residues. The V end lost 8 bases, the J end lost 0 bases, and 13 bases lay between the germline ends. The CDR3 protein is CASAQQKYQETQYF. CDR3 coding DNA: TGTGCCAGCGCCCAACAGAAATACCAAGAGACCCAGTACTTC.

V and J are TRBV7-9 and TRBJ2-2, with D perhaps TRBD1 (5 bases). This CDR3 contains 15 residues. Germline CDR1 reads SEHNR; CDR2 reads FQNEAQ (reference sequence). V was pared by 2 bases and J by 0 bases, with 7 bases between. CDR3 amino acids: CASSLTTANTGELFF. CDR3 DNA: TGTGCCAGCAGCTTAACGACAGCGAACACCGGGGAGCTGTTTTTT.

This chain links TRBV29-1 with TRBJ2-3; TRBD1 aligns across 9 bases. This CDR3 is built from 14 residues. With V trimmed by 3 bases and J by 6 bases, 7 bases remained unmatched. Germline V gene lookup returns CDR1 SQVTM and CDR2 ANQGSEA. The CDR3 sequence: CSVDPGQGWDTQYF. CDR3 coding DNA: TGCAGCGTTGATCCAGGACAGGGGTGGGATACGCAGTATTTT.

V is TRBV6-1 and J is TRBJ2-7; D is undetermined. The CDR3 spans 13 residues. Trimming removed 4 bases from V and 2 bases from J, with 9 bases in between. The germline V gene has CDR1 MNHNS and CDR2 SASEGT. CDR3 bases: TGTGCCAGCAGTGGTATTGCGACCTACGAGCAGTACTTC. It encodes CASSGIATYEQYF.

This chain joins TRBV29-1 and TRBJ1-1, with unresolved D. Germline-derived CDR1 and CDR2 are SQVTM and ANQGSEA. Trimming removed 0 bases at V and 6 bases at J, with 11 bases between. The CDR3 runs 13 residues. The CDR3 spells CSVEDRSRPEAFF. DNA of the CDR3: TGCAGCGTTGAAGATCGGTCGCGGCCTGAAGCTTTCTTT.

The chain combines TRBV6-4 with TRBJ2-3; weak D call: TRBD2 (5 bases). Trimming cost V 0 bases and J 3 bases, with 7 bases left between them. The CDR3 has 14 residues. Germline lookup yields CDR1 MRHNA and CDR2 SNTAGT. Written as DNA, the CDR3 is TGTGCCAGCAGTGACTCTCCGGGAACAGATACGCAGTATTTT. It encodes CASSDSPGTDTQYF.

The V and J genes are TRBV15 and TRBJ2-5, with 7 bases identical to TRBD1. There are 16 residues in the CDR3. Germline V gives CDR1 LNHNV, CDR2 YYDKDF (reference sequence). J gave up 4 bases and V 0 bases, and 8 bases lay outside the gene matches. The CDR3 loop reads CATSRDPSRGPETQYF. CDR3 DNA sequence: TGTGCCACCAGCAGAGACCCCTCGAGGGGGCCAGAGACCCAGTACTTC.